A single sample gave rise to the 24 T cell receptor beta chains below, sequenced in a study of identical twins. TCRdb used MiXCR to reprocess the 5' RACE reads, holding one entry per CDR3 protein. This sample yields approximately 690,000 distinct CDR3 sequences, of which approximately 6.1% are seen a single time; around 1.9% belongs to the top ten. Source material: naive T cells sorted from blood. All receptors come from a man between 18 and 35 years old in good health.

At least ten counts were recorded for this clonotype. The chain employs TRBV11-2 and TRBJ2-1, with a weak D call TRBD1 (6 bases). The V end was cut by 10 bases, the J end by 2 bases, with 12 bases between. Germline loops: CDR1 SGHAT, CDR2 FQNNGV. This CDR3 is built from 13 residues. The DNA of the CDR3 is TGTGCCACCAGACAGGCGACCTACAATGAGCAGTTCTTC. Translated, it gives CATRQATYNEQFF.

The sample holds many counts of this clonotype. This chain links TRBV4-3 with TRBJ2-1; no clear D gene. Deletions cut 4 bases from V and 2 bases from J, with 9 bases between. This CDR3 contains 14 residues. Per the germline V gene, CDR1 is LGHNA and CDR2 is YSLEER. The chain's CDR3 is CASSRRLTYNEQFF. The DNA for the CDR3 is TGCGCCAGCAGCCGTAGGCTGACCTACAATGAGCAGTTCTTC.

This clonotype came up many times. The V gene is TRBV24-1, the J gene TRBJ2-7; TRBD1 or TRBD2 may be the D gene (5 bases each). Trimming took 0 bases from V and 4 from J, leaving 15 bases between them. The germline V gene encodes CDR1 KGHDR and CDR2 SFDVKD. The CDR3 totals 16 residues. CDR3 bases: TGTGCCACCAGTGATTTGGTGTCGGTGAGGGGTTACGAGCAGTACGTC. Encoded protein: CATSDLVSVRGYEQYV.

In its sample, this clonotype was seen many times. The rearrangement links TRBV20-1 to TRBJ2-3; 7 bases fit TRBD1. The V segment lost 1 base and the J segment 0 bases; nucleotides outside the gene matches: 7. CDR3 length: 16 residues. Germline V gene sequence: CDR1 DFQATT, CDR2 SNEGSKA (reference sequence). This CDR3 reads CSARAPIQGSTDTQYF. In DNA, the CDR3 is TGCAGTGCTAGAGCCCCGATACAGGGGAGCACAGATACGCAGTATTTT.

This clonotype was detected a few times. This chain joins TRBV5-1 and TRBJ1-2; 7 bases are shared with TRBD1. Trimming at V came to 4 bases and at J to 6 bases, leaving 6 bases not matched to a gene. CDR1 and CDR2 (germline): SGHRS, YFSETQ. The CDR3 extends over 13 amino acids. CDR3 DNA sequence: TGCGCCAGCAGCCAAGACAGGGCGGATGGCTACACCTTC. This codes for CASSQDRADGYTF.

This clonotype came up many times. This chain links TRBV29-1 with TRBJ2-1; D remains unclear. The germline V gene has CDR1 SQVTM and CDR2 ANQGSEA. CDR3 length: 14 residues. V gave up 7 bases and J gave up 5 bases, with 18 bases separating them. CDR3 nucleotide sequence: TGCAGCGCCTCAAGGAGAGACCCTAACAATGAGCAGTTCTTC. This sequence encodes CSASRRDPNNEQFF.

This clonotype has a count of ten or more. The V and J genes are TRBV7-2 and TRBJ2-1, with 8 bases fitting TRBD2. This CDR3 has 15 amino acids. V lost 5 bases, J lost 5 bases, and 8 bases stayed unmatched. Germline CDR1 and CDR2: SGHTA and FQGNSA. Here the CDR3 DNA reads TGTGCCAGCAGCCGTCCTAGCGGGCGGAACAATGAGCAGTTCTTC. Its translation: CASSRPSGRNNEQFF.

In its sample, this clonotype was seen a few times. The chain employs TRBV5-1 and TRBJ2-3, with 7 positions matching TRBD2. Trimming at V came to 0 bases and at J to 5 bases, leaving 6 bases not matched to a gene. CDR3 length: 15 amino acids. Germline values: CDR1 SGHRS, CDR2 YFSETQ. CDR3: CASSLEAGRGDTQYF. The CDR3 nucleotides are TGCGCCAGCAGCTTGGAAGCGGGAAGGGGAGATACGCAGTATTTT.

A few counts support this clonotype. The chain employs TRBV4-1 and TRBJ1-5; unclear D gene. The V end was cut by 0 bases, the J end by 7 bases, with 10 bases between. This CDR3 has 14 amino acids. CDR1 is MGHRA and CDR2 is YSYEKL in the germline V gene. This chain's CDR3 is CASSQDDVGQPQHF. The CDR3 coding sequence is TGCGCCAGCAGCCAAGATGATGTAGGCCAGCCCCAGCATTTT.

This clonotype showed up many times. The gene calls are TRBV29-1 and TRBJ2-6, with TRBD1 identical over 12 bases. After removal of 6 bases from V and 4 bases from J, the junction contained 10 bases not matched to a gene. The CDR3 runs to 17 residues. CDR1 and CDR2 (germline): SQVTM, ANQGSEA. The CDR3 region is CSVISGQGAGGANVLTF. CDR3 nucleotide sequence: TGCAGCGTGATTTCGGGACAGGGGGCGGGAGGGGCCAACGTCCTGACTTTC.

This clonotype occurred a few times. This chain uses TRBV7-2 with TRBJ2-7; 9 bases agree with TRBD1. Germline V gene lookup returns CDR1 SGHTA and CDR2 FQGNSA. The CDR3 totals 17 residues. Trimming took 5 bases from V and 0 from J; bases not matched to a gene: 11. CDR3: CASSPRGTGLPSYEQYF. In nucleotides, the CDR3 is TGTGCCAGCAGCCCGAGAGGGACAGGGCTCCCCTCCTACGAGCAGTACTTC.

This chain links TRBV29-1 with TRBJ2-7; 7 positions match TRBD1. Germline V gene sequence: CDR1 SQVTM, CDR2 ANQGSEA. After removal of 6 bases from V and 4 bases from J, the junction contained 9 bases not matched to a gene. The CDR3 is 13 amino acids. This CDR3 is CSVRQGTTYEQYF. The CDR3 region has the DNA TGCAGCGTCCGACAGGGAACCACGTACGAGCAGTACTTC.

The genes are TRBV7-6 and TRBJ2-3, with a possible D match to TRBD2 (6 bases). This CDR3 spans 17 amino acids. V was cut by 5 bases and J by 4 bases, with 22 bases left in between. Germline loops: CDR1 SGHVS, CDR2 FNYEAQ. DNA of the CDR3: TGTGCCAGCAGCAGGCCCCCGGGCGGGATTGGTGCAGATACGCAGTATTTT. As protein: CASSRPPGGIGADTQYF.

This clonotype has at least ten counts. The rearrangement uses TRBV6-5 and TRBJ1-5; 9 positions agree with TRBD1. Germline V gives CDR1 MNHEY, CDR2 SVGAGI. The V and J ends lost 2 bases and 8 bases, in that order; junction bases with no gene match: 1. The CDR3 covers 13 residues. CDR3 DNA: TGTGCCAGCAGTTACCGGACAGGGGAGCCCCAGCATTTT. Encoded protein: CASSYRTGEPQHF.

The J gene is TRBJ2-5, the V gene TRBV5-1, with D perhaps assigned TRBD1 or TRBD2 (5 bases each). The germline V gene encodes CDR1 SGHRS and CDR2 YFSETQ. V gave up 4 bases and J gave up 5 bases, with 18 bases separating them. The CDR3 totals 15 residues. Here the CDR3 DNA reads TGCGCCAGCAGCCCCACCGGGACCCCGTCCGAGACCCAGTACTTC. It is translated as CASSPTGTPSETQYF.

The genes are TRBV7-6 and TRBJ2-2, with 7 bases matching TRBD2. CDR1 and CDR2 (germline): SGHVS, FNYEAQ. The CDR3 totals 16 residues. The trim removed 0 bases at V and 4 bases at J, leaving 5 bases unmatched. The CDR3 loop reads CASSLAGGSFTGELFF. For the CDR3, the DNA is TGTGCCAGCAGCTTAGCGGGGGGGTCCTTCACCGGGGAGCTGTTTTTT.

This clonotype was counted a few times. This rearrangement joins TRBV3-1 to TRBJ1-1, with D possibly TRBD1 on 5 matching bases. CDR1 LGHDT and CDR2 YNNKEL come from the germline V gene (reference sequence). This CDR3 spans 15 amino acids. V dropped 7 bases and J dropped 1 base, with 16 bases sitting between them. As DNA, the CDR3 is TGTGCCAGCACAACTTCCAGGGTCGGGAACACTGAAGCTTTCTTT. It encodes CASTTSRVGNTEAFF.

This chain links TRBV7-2 with TRBJ2-5; D might be TRBD2 (6 bases). Trimming cost V 5 bases and J 5 bases, with 15 bases left between them. Germline V gene lookup returns CDR1 SGHTA and CDR2 FQGNSA. The CDR3 consists of 14 residues. Here the CDR3 reads CASSPAGSQETQYF. For the CDR3, the DNA is TGTGCCAGCAGCCCAGCGGGCTCCCAGGAGACCCAGTACTTC.

This clonotype was seen a few times. The DNA for the CDR3 is TGCGCCAGCAGTCCGGACAGGTTATCTGGCTACACCTTC. It yields the protein CASSPDRLSGYTF. The gene calls are TRBV5-1 and TRBJ1-2; 7 nucleotides match TRBD1. In germline, CDR1 is SGHRS, CDR2 YFSETQ. Trimming took 5 bases from V and 7 from J; bases not matched to a gene: 8. The CDR3 is made up of 13 amino acids.

This clonotype occurred many times. V gene TRBV9 combines with J gene TRBJ1-1; 9 nucleotides match TRBD1. Trimming cost V 0 bases and J 5 bases; bases outside gene matches: 14. The CDR3 consists of 18 residues. Germline V gives CDR1 SGDLS, CDR2 YYNGEE. The CDR3 bases are TGTGCCAGCAGCGTAGTTTGGATTGGGACAGGGAGTCGGACTGAAGCTTTCTTT. It encodes CASSVVWIGTGSRTEAFF.

This clonotype turned up a few times. The chain carries TRBV5-1 and TRBJ2-7; 8 bases align to TRBD1. The CDR3 runs 15 residues. The trim removed 3 bases at V and 3 bases at J, leaving 8 bases unmatched. CDR1 and CDR2 (germline): SGHRS, YFSETQ. The CDR3 DNA reads as TGCGCCAGCAGCTCCCTGGGACAGGTTTTCTACGAGCAGTACTTC. Translation gives CASSSLGQVFYEQYF.

The sample holds many counts of this clonotype. The chain is built from TRBV12-3 or TRBV12-4 and TRBJ1-2; possible D gene TRBD1, 6 bases. V was clipped by 4 bases and J by 5 bases, with 11 bases between them. The CDR3 covers 13 residues. This chain's CDR3 is CASSSDSPYGYTF. The CDR3 DNA reads TGTGCCAGCAGTTCGGACAGTCCTTATGGCTACACCTTC.

Many counts were recorded for this clonotype. The chain uses TRBV18 and TRBJ2-7; D possibly corresponds to TRBD1 (6 bases). This CDR3 spans 12 amino acids. Deletions cut 5 bases from V and 6 bases from J, with 11 bases between. Per germline, CDR1 KGHSH and CDR2 LQKENI. The CDR3 reads CASSSRTAEQYV. The CDR3 bases are TGTGCCAGCTCATCTCGGACAGCCGAGCAGTACGTC.

This clonotype was observed a handful of times. V gene TRBV5-1 combines with J gene TRBJ1-4; D may be TRBD1 (5 bases). The CDR3 is 15 residues long. CDR1 and CDR2 from the germline V gene are SGHRS and YFSETQ. V was pared by 0 bases and J by 8 bases, with 14 bases between. The CDR3 DNA reads as TGCGCCAGCAGCTTGGCCGGGGGGGGTAGCGAAAAACTGTTTTTT. It translates to CASSLAGGGSEKLFF.